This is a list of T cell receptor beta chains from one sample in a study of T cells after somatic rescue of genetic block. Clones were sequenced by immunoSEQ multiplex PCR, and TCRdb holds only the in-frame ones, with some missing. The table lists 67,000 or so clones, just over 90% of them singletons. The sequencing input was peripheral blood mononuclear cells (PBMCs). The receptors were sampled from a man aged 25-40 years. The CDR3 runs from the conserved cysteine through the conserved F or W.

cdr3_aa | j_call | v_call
CASSAEGPSYEQFF | TRBJ2-1 | TRBV6-1
CASSYSAGVGNTIYF | TRBJ1-3 | TRBV6-6
CASRGGDLSYNEQFF | TRBJ2-1 | TRBV2
CASRLGGAGERNYGYTF | TRBJ1-2 | TRBV12-2
CASSEKVGGGFSYEQYF | TRBJ2-7 | TRBV6-1
CASSISGGPYNEQFF | TRBJ2-1 | TRBV19
CASSLGVQGNTIYF | TRBJ1-3 | TRBV11-2
CAISAQGAEKLFF | TRBJ1-4 | TRBV10-3
CASSAPTGGLDTQYF | TRBJ2-3 | TRBV9
CAMRTDVGNTIYF | TRBJ1-3 | TRBV6-1
CASSVVSIHANEKLFF | TRBJ1-4 | TRBV4-1
CAISVVGYGYTF | TRBJ1-2 | TRBV10-3
CASEDHLGQLNSPLHF | TRBJ1-6 | TRBV4-2
CASSLGTLVNGADTQYF | TRBJ2-3 | TRBV7-9
CASSLAWSSYNEQFF | TRBJ2-1 | TRBV27
CASNGVRGQPYEQYF | TRBJ2-7 | TRBV2
CASGLAGQETQYF | TRBJ2-5 | TRBV19
CASSLGTGVSSQYF | TRBJ2-7 | TRBV14
CASSKWNQPQHF | TRBJ1-5 | TRBV5-8
CASSLTVNQPQHF | TRBJ1-5 | TRBV19
CASSINRDKNTEAFF | TRBJ1-1 | TRBV18
CASRTGFRNTGELFF | TRBJ2-2 | TRBV11-2
CASSSSTTTGTAYF | TRBJ2-5 | TRBV6-5
CASSLGADSYEQYF | TRBJ2-7 | TRBV11-2
CASSVEDNTGELFF | TRBJ2-2 | TRBV9
CASSYSRTGGVEQYF | TRBJ2-7 | TRBV6-5
CASSDAGGGYGYTF | TRBJ1-2 | TRBV2
CASSLGQWVDEQFF | TRBJ2-1 | TRBV5-1
CASTRQGASEQYF | TRBJ2-7 | TRBV5-6
CASSLNRGLIYGYTF | TRBJ1-2 | TRBV5-1
CASSLIRLADDTQYF | TRBJ2-3 | TRBV7-8
CAVRIWVLDEKLFF | TRBJ1-4 | TRBV6-4
CASSLLEGDTGELFF | TRBJ2-2 | TRBV7-6
CASSLTTASYEQYF | TRBJ2-7 | TRBV5-4
CASSLERGRGDEQFF | TRBJ2-1 | TRBV5-4
CASSAGLLVDNEQFF | TRBJ2-1 | TRBV13
CASSSREKQETQYF | TRBJ2-5 | TRBV7-9